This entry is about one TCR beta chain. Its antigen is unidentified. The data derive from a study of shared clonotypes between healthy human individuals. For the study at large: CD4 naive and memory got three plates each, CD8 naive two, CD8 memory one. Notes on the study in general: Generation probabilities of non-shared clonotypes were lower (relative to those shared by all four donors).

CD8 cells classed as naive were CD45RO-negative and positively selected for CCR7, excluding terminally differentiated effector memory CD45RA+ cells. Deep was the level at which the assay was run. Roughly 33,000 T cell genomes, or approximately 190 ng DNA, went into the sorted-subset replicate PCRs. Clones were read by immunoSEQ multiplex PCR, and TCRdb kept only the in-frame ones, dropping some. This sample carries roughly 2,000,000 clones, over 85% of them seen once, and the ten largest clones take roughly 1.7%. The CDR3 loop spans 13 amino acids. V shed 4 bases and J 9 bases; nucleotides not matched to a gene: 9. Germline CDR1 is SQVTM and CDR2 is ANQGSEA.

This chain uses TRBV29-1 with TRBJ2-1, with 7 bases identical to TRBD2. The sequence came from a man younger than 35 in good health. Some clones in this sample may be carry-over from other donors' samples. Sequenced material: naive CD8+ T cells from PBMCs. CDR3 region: CSVGIAGEGEQFF. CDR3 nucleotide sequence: TGCAGCGTTGGGATTGCGGGAGAGGGTGAGCAGTTCTTC.